A single sample gave rise to the 20 T cell receptor beta chains below, sequenced in a study of graft-versus-host responses after intestinal transplantation. Antigen specificity for these receptors is unknown. TCRdb's table, derived via immunoSEQ multiplex PCR, lists solely in-frame clones and lacks some. This table has about 86,000 clones, about 85% appearing once. The specimen was unstimulated CD4+ T cells sorted from spleen or lymph node cells, collected before transplant. The receptors here all came from a human donor who was the organ donor for an intestinal transplant.

This rearrangement joins TRBV7-2 to TRBJ2-1; 8 nucleotides align to TRBD2. Germline V gives CDR1 SGHTA, CDR2 FQGNSA. J lost 6 bases, V lost 5 bases, and 6 bases had no gene match. The CDR3 contains 14 residues. This CDR3 is CASSPGGPANEQFF. Here the CDR3 DNA reads TGTGCCAGCAGCCCGGGAGGGCCGGCCAATGAGCAGTTCTTC.

This chain connects TRBV30 to TRBJ1-5, with unresolved D. V gave up 0 bases and J gave up 5 bases, with 8 bases separating them. The CDR3 consists of 13 residues. The germline gives CDR1 GTSNPN, CDR2 SVGIG (reference sequence). CDR3 residues: CAWSVTRDQPQHF. Written as DNA, the CDR3 is TGTGCCTGGAGTGTAACGAGGGATCAGCCCCAGCATTTT.

This clone has only one observation. This chain connects TRBV7-2 to TRBJ1-2; 8 bases match TRBD1. V lost 3 bases, J lost 3 bases, and 3 bases stayed unmatched. The CDR3 loop spans 14 amino acids. Germline values: CDR1 SGHTA, CDR2 FQGNSA. CDR3 nucleotides: TGTGCCAGCAGCTTCAACAGGGGGGACTATGGCTACACCTTC. Protein: CASSFNRGDYGYTF. The variable domain in full, completed from reference TRBV7-2 and TRBJ1-2, reads GAGVSQSPSNKVTEKGKDVELRCDPISGHTALYWYRQSLGQGLEFLIYFQGNSAPDKSGLPSDRFSAERTGGSVSTLTIQRTQQEDSAVYLCASSFNRGDYGYTFGSGTRLTVV.

Comments on this clone: A read error may produce the germline difference seen at one junction end. The rearrangement links TRBV5-8 to TRBJ2-7; maybe TRBD1 (5 bases). CDR3 length: 13 residues. CDR1 is SGHTS and CDR2 is YDEGEE in the germline V gene. The CDR3: CASSFRYQDILCF. In nucleotides, the CDR3 is TGTGCCAGCAGCTTTCGCTATCAGGACATTTTGTGCTTC. Drawing the rest from reference TRBV5-8 and TRBJ2-7, the complete variable domain is EAGVTQSPTHLIKTRGQQATLRCSPISGHTSVYWYQQALGLGLQFLLWYDEGEERNRGNFPPRFSGRQFPNYSSELNVNALELEDSALYLCASSFRYQDILCFGPGTRLTVT.

The table lists this clone with a count of one. This chain connects TRBV25-1 to TRBJ2-1; no reliable D call. V was shortened by 5 bases and J by 4 bases, with 15 bases between the two germline ends. This CDR3 has 15 residues. Germline V gene sequence: CDR1 MGHDK, CDR2 SYGVNS. The CDR3 nucleotides read TGTGCCAGCAGTACCCCAGGAAGAAAGTACAATGAGCAGTTCTTC. Its protein is CASSTPGRKYNEQFF.

The CDR3 DNA sequence: TGTGCCAGCGGGGGACAGGGGAACTATGGCTACACCTTC. It codes for CASGGQGNYGYTF. The chain couples TRBV2 to TRBJ1-2; 10 bases are shared with TRBD1. Trimming removed 8 bases from V and 2 bases from J; junction bases left unmatched: 2. Germline V gives CDR1 SNHLY, CDR2 FYNNEI. The CDR3 sequence is 13 residues long.

This clone was counted a few times. V usage is TRBV4-3 and J usage is TRBJ2-7; the match to TRBD2 covers 12 bases. The germline V gene has CDR1 LGHNA and CDR2 YSLEER. Unmatched junction bases numbered 4, after V lost 1 base and J lost 3 bases. The CDR3 runs 16 residues. CDR3 region: CASSQARTSGIYEQYF. Written as DNA, the CDR3 is TGCGCCAGCAGCCAAGCCCGGACTAGCGGGATCTACGAGCAGTACTTC.

The chain is built from TRBV9 and TRBJ2-5; 11 nucleotides line up with TRBD2. The CDR3 is 15 amino acids. In germline, CDR1 is SGDLS, CDR2 YYNGEE. The junction had 6 bases not matched to a gene; V was cut back by 3 bases and J by 5 bases. The CDR3 sequence: CASSATSGVQETQYF. CDR3 DNA sequence: TGTGCCAGCAGCGCGACTAGCGGGGTGCAGGAGACCCAGTACTTC. Based on the CDR3 plus reference TRBV9 and TRBJ2-5, the full variable domain is DSGVTQTPKHLITATGQRVTLRCSPRSGDLSVYWYQQSLDQGLQFLIQYYNGEERAKGNILERFSAQQFPDLHSELNLSSLELGDSALYFCASSATSGVQETQYFGPGTRLLVL.

The chain is built from TRBV10-3 and TRBJ2-1; TRBD1 is a possible D gene (6 bases). Germline loops: CDR1 ENHRY, CDR2 SYGVKD. The CDR3 runs to 13 residues. With 10 bases removed from V and 5 bases from J, the gap between germline ends came to 15 bases. The CDR3: CATQGGMDNEQFF. CDR3 coding DNA: TGTGCCACACAGGGTGGGATGGACAATGAGCAGTTCTTC.

The rearrangement joins TRBV4-3 to TRBJ2-1, with D tentatively TRBD2 (5 bases). The CDR3 covers 16 residues. Germline V gives CDR1 LGHNA, CDR2 YSLEER. The V end was cut by 4 bases, the J end by 5 bases, with 18 bases between. This CDR3 is CASSRQGVPGDNEQFF. CDR3 in DNA: TGCGCCAGCAGCCGCCAAGGTGTACCCGGGGACAATGAGCAGTTCTTC.

The chain carries TRBV7-2 and TRBJ2-5, with D unclear. Per germline, CDR1 SGHTA and CDR2 FQGNSA. V was shortened by 2 bases and J by 5 bases, with 9 bases between the two germline ends. This CDR3 is built from 13 residues. As DNA, the CDR3 is TGTGCCAGCAGCTTAAGGAGAGAGGAGACCCAGTACTTC. This gives the protein CASSLRREETQYF.

The rearrangement links TRBV7-9 to TRBJ1-2, with D tentatively TRBD1 (6 bases). The germline gives CDR1 SEHNR, CDR2 FQNEAQ (reference sequence). V dropped 5 bases and J dropped 4 bases, with 14 bases sitting between them. The CDR3 extends over 14 amino acids. This CDR3 reads CASSELGGGYGYTF. In DNA form, the CDR3 reads TGTGCCAGCAGCGAATTAGGGGGTGGCTATGGCTACACCTTC.

The chain is built from TRBV6-5 and TRBJ2-5; TRBD1 might be the D (7 bases). The CDR3 extends over 15 amino acids. V lost 2 bases and J lost 5, with 15 bases in between. The germline gives CDR1 MNHEY, CDR2 SVGAGI. The chain's CDR3 is CASSYTGARGETQYF. The CDR3 DNA follows: TGTGCCAGCAGTTACACAGGGGCTCGGGGGGAGACCCAGTACTTC.

The V and J genes are TRBV10-2 and TRBJ2-7; D may be TRBD2 (5 bases). The ends were cut back, 5 bases at V and 3 bases at J, with 17 bases in the middle. This CDR3 is 15 amino acids long. Germline assignment: CDR1 WSHSY and CDR2 SAAADI. The CDR3 here is CASSSKRVLGYEQYF. The CDR3 nucleotides are TGCGCCAGCAGTAGTAAGAGGGTCCTTGGCTACGAGCAGTACTTC.

The rearrangement uses TRBV28 and TRBJ1-3; a weak D match, TRBD1 (5 bases). The V gene's germline CDR1 is MDHEN and CDR2 SYDVKM. The V gene lost 3 bases and the J gene lost 2 bases, with 11 bases spanning the gap. The CDR3 has 15 residues. CDR3 DNA sequence: TGTGCCAGCAGTTTGGGGGGGGTCACTGGAAACACCATATATTTT. Protein product: CASSLGGVTGNTIYF.

The rearrangement uses TRBV11-2 and TRBJ2-1, with D uncertain. V was pared by 1 base and J by 5 bases, with 12 bases between. There are 15 residues in the CDR3. The V gene's germline CDR1 is SGHAT and CDR2 FQNNGV. The CDR3 here is CASSLGRYRDNEQFF. CDR3 nucleotides: TGTGCCAGCAGCTTAGGGAGATACCGGGACAATGAGCAGTTCTTC.

The chain employs TRBV5-4 and TRBJ1-1, with D perhaps matching TRBD1 (6 bases). The V end lost 3 bases, the J end lost 7 bases, and 16 bases lay between the germline ends. This CDR3 region has 14 residues. The V gene's germline CDR1 is SGHNT and CDR2 YYREEE (reference sequence). For the CDR3, the DNA is TGTGCCAGCAGCTCCCAGGGGCAGACCGATGAAGCTTTCTTT. It is translated as CASSSQGQTDEAFF.

The chain joins TRBV27 to TRBJ1-2, with 7 nucleotides matching TRBD1. The CDR3 sequence is 13 residues long. Germline CDR1 and CDR2: MNHEY and SMNVEV (reference sequence). The ends lost 9 bases at V and 5 bases at J; junction bases unmatched: 9. The CDR3 bases are TGTGCCAGTTCAGGGGGTGGACGATATGGCTACACCTTC. The encoded protein is CASSGGGRYGYTF.

This sequence joins TRBV25-1 and TRBJ1-3; weak D call: TRBD1 (6 bases). Germline-derived CDR1 and CDR2 are MGHDK and SYGVNS. The CDR3 is 14 residues long. The V end lost 6 bases, the J end lost 0 bases, and 9 bases lay between the germline ends. The CDR3 is CASRGAPSGNTIYF. The CDR3 coding sequence is TGTGCCAGCAGGGGGGCCCCCTCTGGAAACACCATATATTTT.

There are a few counts of this clone. V is TRBV6-5 and J is TRBJ2-7, with 8 bases lining up with TRBD1. J was trimmed by 9 bases and V by 5 bases; bases with no gene match: 6. Germline V lookup: CDR1 MNHEY, CDR2 SVGAGI. The CDR3 length is 12 residues. The CDR3 sequence: CASSNDRGSQYF. The DNA for the CDR3 is TGTGCCAGCAGTAACGACAGGGGTTCGCAGTACTTC.